This passage covers 2 T cell receptor beta chains from one sample sequenced in a study of shared clonotypes between healthy human individuals (dated by TCRdb to 2019 to 2021). For the CD8 naive samples, CD45RO-negative cells were positively selected for CCR7, yielding a CD45RA+CCR7+ population from which TemRA cells were excluded. Libraries were constructed by the immunoSEQ multiplex PCR assay. TCRdb provides this immuneACCESS table in a form limited to in-frame rearrangements. Some clones are lacking; in checked studies, under half of them reflect an unresolved V gene, and why the rest are absent is not known. Present in this sample are hundreds of thousands of clones, almost 95% of which were seen just once. 20% to 30% of the sample is held by the ten biggest clonotypes. Sequencing used naive CD8+ T cells sorted from blood. Reading the label with the study, this specimen's cell subset or site is: CD45RA+CCR7+. These receptors all come from a young man in good health.

As regards this clone: In the same sample, other DNA sequences code for this CDR3. V gene TRBV5-1 combines with J gene TRBJ2-7, with D possibly matching TRBD1 (5 bases). Trimming took off 5 bases at V and 0 bases at J, with 9 bases between the two ends. CDR3 length equals 13 residues. Germline-derived CDR1 and CDR2 are SGHRS and YFSETQ. CDR3 nucleotide sequence: TGCGCCAGCAGTGGAGACAGCTCCTACGAGCAGTACTTC. This codes for CASSGDSSYEQYF.

J is TRBJ2-1 and V is TRBV7-9; possibly TRBD1 for D (5 bases). V was trimmed by 0 bases and J by 5 bases, leaving 17 bases between them. CDR1 SEHNR and CDR2 FQNEAQ come from the germline V gene (reference sequence). CDR3 length equals 17 residues. The CDR3 region is CASSLARGNGEDNEQFF. In DNA, the CDR3 is TGTGCCAGCAGCTTAGCAAGGGGCAATGGGGAAGACAATGAGCAGTTCTTC.